These T cell receptor beta chains were read from a single sample in a study of T cells in tuberculosis. Method: immunoSEQ multiplex PCR; TCRdb's copy keeps in-frame clones and lacks some. The data hold approximately 59,000 clones, with about four fifths observed a single time. The sequencing sample was made of CD1b-GMM tetramer-negative cells sorted from PBMCs. The origin of the receptors is an adult woman with latent tuberculosis. Each CDR3 is given with its conserved first and last residue. D genes are given only for firm matches. Size values are once, few and many counts, or a class for expanded clones, and some rows have none.

v_gene,j_gene,d_gene,abundance,CDR3nt,CDR3aa
TRBV14,TRBJ2-5,-,-,TGTGCCAGCAGCCTTCGCCGATCGGGGCAAGAGACCCAGTACTTC,CASSLRRSGQETQYF
TRBV5-1,TRBJ2-3,TRBD2,few,TGCGCCAGCCGTAGGGAGGGAGATACGCAGTATTTT,CASRREGDTQYF
TRBV5-6,TRBJ2-3,-,-,TGTGCCAGCAGCCAGGTAGGGGGAGCCACAGATACGCAGTATTTT,CASSQVGGATDTQYF
TRBV4-1,TRBJ1-4,TRBD1,-,TGCGCCAGCAGCCAAGATCGGGACAGCCTTAATGAAAAACTGTTTTTT,CASSQDRDSLNEKLFF
TRBV5-6,TRBJ2-6,-,-,TGTGCCAGCAGCTTCCTCTCTAGCTCCGGGGCCAACGTCCTGACTTTC,CASSFLSSSGANVLTF
TRBV9,TRBJ2-1,-,-,TGTGCCAGCAGCGTATCCCGCGGATTCAATGAGCAGTTCTTC,CASSVSRGFNEQFF
TRBV6-5,TRBJ2-7,TRBD1,-,TGTGCCAGCAGTGAAGGGGACAGTATAAGCGCAGTCTTC,CASSEGDSISAVF
TRBV4-2,TRBJ2-4,TRBD1,-,TGTGCCAGCAGCCAAGAGACAGGGGCCAAAAACATTCAGTACTTC,CASSQETGAKNIQYF
TRBV28,TRBJ1-2,TRBD1,-,TGTGCCAGCAGTTCCAGCGCAGGGGGGAACTATGGCTACACCTTC,CASSSSAGGNYGYTF
TRBV6-1,TRBJ2-1,-,-,TGTGCCAGTCAAGCATACCCGGGAAATGAGCAGTTCTTC,CASQAYPGNEQFF
TRBV6-5,TRBJ1-2,-,-,TGTGCCAGCACCCCGGCGGGGGGCGGAAATGGCTACACCTTC,CASTPAGGGNGYTF
TRBV27,TRBJ1-5,TRBD1,-,TGTGCCAGCAGCCCCGGGACAGGTATATATCAGCCCCAGCATTTT,CASSPGTGIYQPQHF
TRBV4-1,TRBJ2-7,-,-,TGCGCCAGCAGCCAAGACGGGGACGGGGCTAGGCAGGGGTCCTACGAGCAGTACTTC,CASSQDGDGARQGSYEQYF
TRBV27,TRBJ2-5,-,-,TGTGCCAGCAGTTCTGACTTGAGGGGGGAGACCCAGTACTTC,CASSSDLRGETQYF
TRBV9,TRBJ2-1,-,-,TGTGCCAGCAGCGTCACGAGCTCCTACAATGAGCAGTTCTTC,CASSVTSSYNEQFF
TRBV7-2,TRBJ2-5,TRBD2,-,TGTGCCAGCAGTCGCCGGCGGGAGGTGATAGAGACCCAGTACTTC,CASSRRREVIETQYF
TRBV11-2,TRBJ2-5,-,-,TGTGCCAGCAGCTCGGGACTTAAAGAGACCCAGTACTTC,CASSSGLKETQYF
TRBV5-4,TRBJ2-2,-,-,TGTGCCAGCAGCTTCGCCCGGTCCGGGGAGCTGTTTTTT,CASSFARSGELFF
TRBV12-5,TRBJ1-2,-,few,TGTGCTAGTGGTCACGGACAGAATACTGGCTACACCTTC,CASGHGQNTGYTF
TRBV19,TRBJ2-6,-,-,TGTGCCAGCGGGACGGGGGGCTACGGGGCCAACGTCCTGACTTTC,CASGTGGYGANVLTF
TRBV18,TRBJ2-3,-,-,TGTGCCAGCTCACCATTACGGAGCCCTAGCACAGATACGCAGTATTTT,CASSPLRSPSTDTQYF
TRBV5-6,TRBJ2-1,TRBD2,-,TGTGCCAGCAGTACCAGGACTAGCCCGTCTTGGGGTGAGCAGTTCTTC,CASSTRTSPSWGEQFF
TRBV2,TRBJ1-3,TRBD1,few,TGTGCCAGCAGCAGACAGGGTTCTTCTGGAAACACCATATATTTT,CASSRQGSSGNTIYF
TRBV5-1,TRBJ2-1,TRBD2,-,TGCGCCAGCAGCTTGGTAGCTAGCGGGGCCCCCGGGTATGAGCAGTTCTTC,CASSLVASGAPGYEQFF
TRBV5-4,TRBJ1-3,TRBD1,-,TGTGCCAGCAGCTCCCTAGACAGGGCAGCCGGAAACACCATATATTTT,CASSSLDRAAGNTIYF
TRBV7-2,TRBJ1-1,TRBD1,-,TGTGCCAGCAGCCCGACAGGGGGCAGGAACACTGAAGCTTTCTTT,CASSPTGGRNTEAFF
TRBV19,TRBJ2-3,-,-,TGTGCCAGTAGTCCGAGACTACAGGGAATGACGGCAGATACGCAGTATTTT,CASSPRLQGMTADTQYF
TRBV18,TRBJ1-1,-,-,TGTGCCAGCTCACCAGCGGGGAACACTGAAGCTTTCTTT,CASSPAGNTEAFF
TRBV7-8,TRBJ2-3,TRBD1,-,TGTGCCAGCAGCTTAACAGGGGCTAGCACAGATACGCAGTATTTT,CASSLTGASTDTQYF